What follows is one T cell receptor (beta chain) and its context. The CDR3 extends over 14 amino acids. CDR1 and CDR2 from the germline V gene are SGHAT and FQNNGV. The V end was cut by 0 bases, the J end by 7 bases, with 12 bases between. The data stem from a study of T cells in localized non-small cell lung cancer. TCRdb's table, derived via immunoSEQ multiplex PCR, lists solely in-frame clones and lacks some. The data hold tens of thousands of clones, with over 80% observed a single time. This specimen was peripheral blood mononuclear cells, taken before any cancer treatment. The rearrangement links TRBV11-2 to TRBJ1-2; D remains ambiguous. The receptor's source is a man aged 40 to 69 with stage III lung adenocarcinoma. The CDR3 DNA sequence: TGTGCCAGCAGCTTAGATGGCGGGCGGGGTGGCTACACCTTC. This encodes CASSLDGGRGGYTF.